This T cell receptor beta chain appears in the sequencing data of a study of cytomegalovirus exposure and HLA in healthy donors. Points from the study as a whole: Three CMV-associated chains were confirmed in vitro to be specific for CMV antigens. It was reported in a later analysis that an Asian-associated ancestry cluster showed fewer N-insertions than the 666-donor mean. On later analysis, the bulk of CMV-associated TCR beta chains appeared to be HLA-restricted.

As regards this clone: The antigen remains unidentified.

The PCR contained 60 Vbeta and 13 Jbeta primers. As originally analysed: A follow-up analysis tallied tens of millions of unique TCR beta chains, roughly 11 million shared. Profiled with immunoSEQ multiplex PCR; TCRdb holds only in-frame clones, not every one. V, J and clone size derive from that table, while D and trimming were established from the DNA sequence. The sample shows more than 110,000 clones, 60% to 85% of them seen only once. V lost 1 base and J 3 bases, leaving 10 bases between the germline ends. The germline gives CDR1 ENHRY, CDR2 SYGVKD. The CDR3 extends over 14 amino acids. Sequencing input: PBMCs. The origin of this receptor is a man aged 18 to 35 in good health and CMV-seronegative. This chain links TRBV10-3 with TRBJ2-7, with D possibly TRBD1 on 5 matching bases. The CDR3 region is CAISELAGNYEQYF. CDR3 in DNA: TGTGCCATCAGTGAGTTGGCAGGGAACTACGAGCAGTACTTC.